The 17 T cell receptor beta chains below come from one sample, sequenced in a study of T cell responses to AZD1222 COVID-19 vaccine. Clones were read by immunoSEQ multiplex PCR, and TCRdb kept only the in-frame ones, dropping some. The data contain some 120,000 clones, roughly 85% of them singletons. The material was peripheral blood, obtained on day 0 of MenACWY control vaccination. The origin of the receptors is an adult in good health.

V usage is TRBV7-9 and J usage is TRBJ2-7, with a possible D match to TRBD1 (6 bases). The V and J ends lost 4 bases and 0 bases respectively, with 13 bases between them. From germline, CDR1 is SEHNR and CDR2 FQNEAQ (reference sequence). This CDR3 comprises 15 residues. CDR3 loop: CASSSRDTHSYEQYF. CDR3 DNA: TGTGCCAGCAGCTCCCGGGACACCCACTCCTACGAGCAGTACTTC.

This clone was counted once. V gene TRBV4-1 combines with J gene TRBJ2-7; TRBD2 aligns across 13 bases. Unmatched junction bases numbered 13, after V lost 2 bases and J lost 0 bases. This CDR3 contains 20 residues. Looked up from germline, CDR1 is MGHRA and CDR2 is YSYEKL. CDR3 in DNA: TGCGCCAGCAGCCAAACGCCGCCGGGACTAGCGGGACGTTCCTCCTACGAGCAGTACTTC. Translation gives CASSQTPPGLAGRSSYEQYF.

J is TRBJ2-2 and V is TRBV5-6, with D possibly called TRBD1 or TRBD2 (5 bases each). Germline V gene sequence: CDR1 SGHDT, CDR2 YYEEEE. The CDR3 covers 14 residues. V gave up 4 bases and J gave up 5 bases, with 12 bases separating them. The CDR3 protein is CASSGAGVTGELFF. CDR3 sequence (DNA): TGTGCCAGCAGCGGGGCGGGCGTTACCGGGGAGCTGTTTTTT.

A few counts support this clone. The rearrangement uses TRBV29-1 and TRBJ2-7; TRBD2 agrees at 7 bases. The V gene's germline CDR1 is SQVTM and CDR2 ANQGSEA. With V trimmed by 7 bases and J by 4 bases, 7 bases remained unmatched. The CDR3 consists of 12 residues. CDR3 sequence reads: CSGGDYYYEQYF. The CDR3 nucleotides read TGCAGCGGTGGGGACTATTATTACGAGCAGTACTTC.

J is TRBJ1-3 and V is TRBV30; D unresolved. With 0 bases removed from V and 7 bases from J, the gap between germline ends came to 7 bases. CDR3 size: 12 residues. CDR1 GTSNPN and CDR2 SVGIG come from the germline V gene (reference sequence). In DNA form, the CDR3 reads TGTGCCTGGAGTGTATCGGGCAACACCATATATTTT. Translating gives CAWSVSGNTIYF.

The CDR3 here is CASSIPRNNEGYTF. As DNA, the CDR3 is TGTGCCAGTAGTATCCCCAGGAACAACGAGGGCTACACCTTC. The chain has TRBV19 and TRBJ1-2; D is unresolved. Germline V gives CDR1 LNHDA, CDR2 SQIVND (reference sequence). The V end was cut by 3 bases, the J end by 8 bases, with 16 bases between. The CDR3 extends over 14 amino acids.

The CDR3 region has the DNA TGTGCCAGCAGTGTAGGGGGAGTCGCTAATGAAAAACTGTTTTTT. This encodes CASSVGGVANEKLFF. The chain combines TRBV2 with TRBJ1-4; TRBD1 is a possible D gene (6 bases). CDR1 is SNHLY and CDR2 is FYNNEI in the germline V gene. The CDR3 has 15 amino acids. V shed 4 bases and J shed 3 bases, with 12 bases lying between them.

The rearrangement links TRBV11-3 to TRBJ1-1; D may be TRBD1 (5 bases). CDR3 size: 16 residues. Trimming cost V 5 bases and J 7 bases, with 23 bases left between them. Germline lookup yields CDR1 SGHNT and CDR2 YENEEA. CDR3 sequence reads: CASSRGTGPPNDEAFF. In DNA form, the CDR3 reads TGTGCCAGCAGCCGGGGGACGGGTCCGCCGAACGATGAAGCTTTCTTT.

The J gene is TRBJ2-5, the V gene TRBV11-3; D may be TRBD1 or TRBD2 (5 bases each). V was clipped by 3 bases and J by 1 base, with 12 bases between them. The CDR3 is 15 residues long. Germline assignment: CDR1 SGHNT and CDR2 YENEEA. The DNA of the CDR3 is TGTGCCAGCAGCTTGGGGACGGTCGGCCAAGAGACCCAGTACTTC. Its protein product is CASSLGTVGQETQYF. The full variable domain, in which reference TRBV11-3 and TRBJ2-5 provide the parts outside the CDR3, is EAGVVQSPRYKIIEKKQPVAFWCNPISGHNTLYWYLQNLGQGPELLIRYENEEAVDDSQLPKDRFSAERLKGVDSTLKIQPAELGDSAVYLCASSLGTVGQETQYFGPGTRLLVL.

The CDR3 protein is CATILSQGANYGYTF. The CDR3 DNA sequence: TGTGCCACCATCTTATCACAGGGGGCCAACTATGGCTACACCTTC. The rearrangement uses TRBV24-1 and TRBJ1-2; 9 bases align to TRBD1. The length of the CDR3 is 15 residues. The V gene end was trimmed by 8 bases and the J gene end by 2 bases; junction bases not matched to a gene: 8. The germline V gene encodes CDR1 KGHDR and CDR2 SFDVKD.

This clone was counted once. The gene calls are TRBV28 and TRBJ2-7; D is tentatively TRBD1 or TRBD2 (5 bases each). V gave up 8 bases and J gave up 6 bases, with 14 bases separating them. CDR3 length: 12 residues. The germline V gene has CDR1 MDHEN and CDR2 SYDVKM. The CDR3 DNA reads as TGTGCCAGCGTCGGGGCAGGGCGCGAGCAGTACTTC. Its translation is CASVGAGREQYF.

CDR3 in amino acids: CASSPRWSANTEAFF. In nucleotides, the CDR3 is TGTGCCAGCAGCCCCCGCTGGAGCGCGAACACTGAAGCTTTCTTT. The chain carries TRBV9 and TRBJ1-1; D is uncertain. Germline CDR1 and CDR2: SGDLS and YYNGEE. The CDR3 runs 15 residues. V lost 4 bases and J lost 1, with 14 bases in between.

This chain uses TRBV6-2 or TRBV6-3 with TRBJ2-1; no clear D. The CDR3 extends over 15 amino acids. Trimming removed 6 bases at V and 0 bases at J, with 12 bases between. Germline CDR1 reads MNHEY; CDR2 reads SVGEGT. The CDR3 here is CASSLPLSSYNEQFF. The CDR3 DNA follows: TGTGCCAGCAGCTTACCTTTATCCTCCTACAATGAGCAGTTCTTC.

This rearrangement joins TRBV24-1 to TRBJ2-3; D might be TRBD1 (6 bases). The CDR3 sequence is 16 residues long. Trimming pared 4 bases from V and 2 bases from J, leaving 15 bases between. CDR1 and CDR2 from the germline V gene are KGHDR and SFDVKD. The CDR3 here is CATSDPQGPYTDTQYF. The CDR3 nucleotides are TGTGCCACCAGTGACCCACAGGGACCTTACACAGATACGCAGTATTTT.

This clone was counted only a few times. The gene calls are TRBV6-1 and TRBJ1-1; TRBD1 matches 9 bases. The germline V gene has CDR1 MNHNS and CDR2 SASEGT. This CDR3 has 17 amino acids. Trimming removed 4 bases from V and 9 bases from J; junction bases left unmatched: 18. The CDR3 sequence is CASSVGTGLIPGVKAFF. CDR3 nucleotide sequence: TGTGCCAGCAGTGTTGGGACAGGGTTGATCCCTGGGGTAAAAGCTTTCTTT.

This chain joins TRBV4-2 and TRBJ1-5; a possible D gene is TRBD1 (5 bases). This CDR3 contains 14 residues. V was pared by 4 bases and J by 2 bases, with 9 bases between. The germline V gene encodes CDR1 LGHNA and CDR2 YNFKEQ. This CDR3 reads CASSPRDGNQPQHF. In nucleotides, the CDR3 is TGTGCCAGCAGCCCTCGGGACGGCAATCAGCCCCAGCATTTT.

This chain connects TRBV5-1 to TRBJ1-2; the D is unclear. The V and J ends lost 0 bases and 4 bases respectively, with 10 bases between them. This CDR3 is 14 amino acids long. CDR1 is SGHRS, CDR2 YFSETQ, per germline. CDR3 DNA sequence: TGCGCCAGCAGCTTGGGACCACCGAGCTATGGCTACACCTTC. Amino acid sequence: CASSLGPPSYGYTF.